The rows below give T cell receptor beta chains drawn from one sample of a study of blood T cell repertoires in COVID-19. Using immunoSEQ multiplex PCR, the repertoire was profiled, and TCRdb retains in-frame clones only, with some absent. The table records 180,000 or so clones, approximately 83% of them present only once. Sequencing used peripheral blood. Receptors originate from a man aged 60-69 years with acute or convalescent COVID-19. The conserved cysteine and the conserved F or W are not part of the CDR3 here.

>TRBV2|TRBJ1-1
ASSPQYTEAF
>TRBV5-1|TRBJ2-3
ASSSLAGLTDTQY
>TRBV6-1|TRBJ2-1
ASSEGQGPSYNEQF
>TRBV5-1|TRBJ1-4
ASSQWTGANEKLF
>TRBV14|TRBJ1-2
ASSREGYGYT
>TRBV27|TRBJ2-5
ASRKRDGVWGTQY
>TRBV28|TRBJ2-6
ASSAGTLGAGANVLT
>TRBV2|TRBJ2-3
ATRGLAGADTQY
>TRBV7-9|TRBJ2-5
ASREAGTQETQY
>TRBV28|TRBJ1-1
ASEGGGSTEAF
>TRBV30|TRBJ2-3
AWSVWGEADTQY
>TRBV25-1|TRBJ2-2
ASSGRDRGINTGELF
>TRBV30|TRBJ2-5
AWGHETSGGLRGTQY
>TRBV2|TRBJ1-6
ASSGQGYSPLH
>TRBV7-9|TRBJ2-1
ASNRLADVYNEQF
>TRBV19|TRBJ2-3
ASTRLGGGTDTQY
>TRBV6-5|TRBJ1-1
ASSLTLNTEAF
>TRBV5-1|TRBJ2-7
ASSLDIPYEQY
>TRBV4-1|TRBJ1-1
ASSRASLNTEAF
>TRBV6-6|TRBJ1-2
ASRSGAIRYGYT
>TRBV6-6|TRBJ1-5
ASSSNQPQH
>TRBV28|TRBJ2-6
ASRGAGSGANVLT
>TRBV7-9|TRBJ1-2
ASSLGGTDYGYT
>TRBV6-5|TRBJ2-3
ASASGGFVADTQY
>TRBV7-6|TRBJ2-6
ASSLGRRGAIFSGANVLT
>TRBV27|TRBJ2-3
ASSTGLDTQY
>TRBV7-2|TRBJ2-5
ASSPRPPRGGQETQY
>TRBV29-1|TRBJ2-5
SSSPETQY
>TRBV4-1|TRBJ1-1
ASSPFGTGYTEAF
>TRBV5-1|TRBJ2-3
ASSPQDAGTDTQY